This is a list of T cell receptor beta chains from one sample in a study of cytomegalovirus exposure and HLA in healthy donors. Profiling relied on immunoSEQ multiplex PCR, and the TCRdb table lists in-frame clones only, not all of them. This table has roughly 92,000 clones, approximately 7.7% appearing once. The sequenced material came from PBMCs. The receptors stem from a man in his fifties in good health and CMV-seronegative. The CDR3 runs from the conserved cysteine through the conserved F or W. Each record gives: D gene, V gene, clone size, CDR3 length, J gene, CDR3 protein, CDR3 DNA. The D gene is left open where the match is weak. Part of the rows lack a size; the others show once, few, many or a class for expanded clones.

>NA|TRBV9|few|14|TRBJ2-7
CASSVDSLVYEQYF
TGTGCCAGCAGCGTGGACAGTCTGGTCTACGAGCAGTACTTC
>TRBD2|TRBV27|NA|16|TRBJ2-3
CASSLLAGGGTDTQYF
TGTGCCAGCAGTTTACTAGCGGGAGGGGGCACAGATACGCAGTATTTT
>TRBD1|TRBV29-1|NA|14|TRBJ2-1
CSVPGTGVYNEQFF
TGCAGCGTCCCCGGGACAGGGGTTTACAATGAGCAGTTCTTC
>TRBD1|TRBV6-1|few|17|TRBJ2-3
CASSERRRQGLTDTQYF
TGTGCCAGCAGTGAAAGACGAAGACAGGGTCTGACAGATACGCAGTATTTT
>NA|TRBV12-5|NA|14|TRBJ1-1
CASGRGQSNTEAFF
TGTGCTAGTGGGCGTGGACAGTCGAACACTGAAGCTTTCTTT
>NA|TRBV6-1|NA|13|TRBJ2-1
CASSVGTLNEQFF
TGTGCCAGCAGTGTCGGGACACTCAATGAGCAGTTCTTC
>NA|TRBV21-1|few|18|TRBJ2-6
CASSGRQGALSGANVLTF
TGTGCCAGCAGCGGACGACAGGGGGCCTTGTCTGGGGCCAACGTCCTGACTTTC
>NA|TRBV6-5|few|16|TRBJ2-5
CASSYSSPGLQETQYF
TGTGCCAGCAGTTACTCGAGTCCAGGGCTCCAAGAGACCCAGTACTTC
>NA|TRBV4-1|NA|15|TRBJ1-2
CASSPRARVGRGYTF
TGCGCCAGCAGCCCCCGGGCCAGGGTGGGGCGCGGCTACACCTTC
>NA|TRBV6-1|few|14|TRBJ1-6
CASRATILRSPLHF
TGTGCCAGCAGAGCGACCATCCTACGGTCACCCCTCCACTTT
>TRBD1|TRBV7-6|NA|16|TRBJ2-7
CASSPAHRDRAPHQYF
TGTGCCAGCAGCCCCGCCCACCGGGACAGGGCCCCCCATCAGTACTTC
>NA|TRBV5-6|few|14|TRBJ1-1
CASSSIQGSTEAFF
TGTGCCAGCAGCTCCATTCAGGGGAGTACTGAAGCTTTCTTT
>TRBD1|TRBV29-1|few|12|TRBJ1-1
CSGQGARTEAFF
TGCAGCGGACAGGGGGCTAGGACTGAAGCTTTCTTT
>NA|TRBV25-1|few|16|TRBJ2-2
CASRHSGFWDTGELFF
TGTGCCAGCAGGCACTCCGGGTTTTGGGACACCGGGGAGCTGTTTTTT
>NA|TRBV6-5|few|14|TRBJ1-4
CASSRTANNEKLFF
TGTGCCAGCAGCAGGACAGCAAATAATGAAAAACTGTTTTTT
>TRBD2|TRBV7-3|few|15|TRBJ2-1
CASSPLAGEYNEQFF
TGTGCCAGCAGCCCACTAGCGGGAGAGTACAATGAGCAGTTCTTC
>NA|TRBV9|NA|15|TRBJ2-6
CASSVTGSGANVLTF
TGTGCCAGCAGCGTCACAGGGTCTGGGGCCAACGTCCTGACTTTC
>TRBD1|TRBV30|few|19|TRBJ2-1
CAWSVKDRATYTDYNEQFF
TGTGCCTGGAGTGTAAAGGACAGGGCCACTTACACCGACTACAATGAGCAGTTCTTC
>NA|TRBV7-6|NA|13|TRBJ2-7
CASSLGHTYEQYF
TGTGCCAGCAGCTTGGGGCATACCTACGAGCAGTACTTC
>NA|TRBV7-2|few|13|TRBJ2-3
CASSYRRADTQYF
TGTGCCAGCAGCTATCGCAGGGCAGATACGCAGTATTTT
>TRBD1|TRBV4-3|few|15|TRBJ1-1
CASSQSDRETTEAFF
TGCGCCAGCAGCCAATCCGACAGGGAGACCACTGAAGCTTTCTTT
>NA|TRBV4-1|few|16|TRBJ1-3
CASSWVDSDSGNTIYF
TGCGCCAGCAGTTGGGTGGACAGCGATTCTGGAAACACCATATATTTT
>TRBD1|TRBV6-6|NA|15|TRBJ1-5
CASSLRQGQHQPQHF
TGTGCCAGCAGCCTTCGACAGGGACAACATCAGCCCCAGCATTTT
>NA|TRBV9|few|14|TRBJ1-4
CASSVGGGYEKLFF
TGTGCCAGCAGCGTAGGAGGGGGTTATGAAAAACTGTTTTTT
>NA|TRBV9|few|13|TRBJ1-2
CASSVGQDYGYTF
TGTGCCAGCAGCGTAGGACAGGACTATGGCTACACCTTC
>NA|TRBV28|few|16|TRBJ1-5
CASSPSTGRMNQPQHF
TGTGCCAGCAGTCCTTCGACAGGAAGGATGAATCAGCCCCAGCATTTT
>NA|TRBV29-1|few|11|TRBJ1-1
CSVAGFTEAFF
TGCAGCGTTGCAGGGTTCACTGAAGCTTTCTTT
>TRBD1|TRBV15|few|18|TRBJ1-5
CATSRRSGTGYSNQPQHF
TGTGCCACCAGCAGGAGGTCCGGGACAGGCTATAGCAATCAGCCCCAGCATTTT
>NA|TRBV7-3|few|14|TRBJ2-3
CASSPGGAADTQYF
TGTGCCAGCAGCCCCGGCGGCGCGGCAGATACGCAGTATTTT
>TRBD2|TRBV6-5|NA|15|TRBJ2-1
CASSPPSGLSNEQFF
TGTGCCAGCAGTCCCCCTAGCGGGTTAAGTAATGAGCAGTTCTTC
>TRBD2|TRBV5-3|NA|15|TRBJ2-7
CARSLFAGGPDEQYF
TGTGCCAGAAGCTTGTTCGCGGGAGGGCCGGACGAGCAGTACTTC
>TRBD1|TRBV28|NA|16|TRBJ2-6
CASSSGQGTGANVLTF
TGTGCCAGCAGTTCCGGACAGGGAACGGGGGCCAACGTCCTGACTTTC
>NA|TRBV4-3|NA|18|TRBJ2-3
CASSQGTNGQGKADTQYF
TGCGCCAGCAGCCAAGGGACGAATGGGCAGGGAAAAGCAGATACGCAGTATTTT
>NA|TRBV5-1|few|14|TRBJ2-1
CASSLALEGGEQFF
TGCGCCAGCAGCTTGGCCCTAGAAGGGGGTGAGCAGTTCTTC
>NA|TRBV18|NA|13|TRBJ2-1
CASSLTGYNEQFF
TGTGCCAGCTCACTCACAGGGTACAATGAGCAGTTCTTC
>NA|TRBV27|NA|14|TRBJ2-7
CASSPGLRLSEQYF
TGTGCCAGCAGTCCTGGTTTGAGACTCAGCGAGCAGTACTTC